This entry lists 9 T cell receptor beta chains sequenced from one sample in a study of cytomegalovirus exposure and HLA in healthy donors. The PCR contained 60 Vbeta and 13 Jbeta primers. Only in-frame clones appear in the TCRdb table, and some are missing; sequencing was by immunoSEQ multiplex PCR. The sample lists about 170,000 clones; more than 80% were seen once. Sequencing input: PBMCs. Every receptor here comes from a young woman in good health and CMV-seropositive.

This chain joins TRBV19 and TRBJ2-1; 8 positions match TRBD2. The germline V gene has CDR1 LNHDA and CDR2 SQIVND (reference sequence). The CDR3 loop spans 14 amino acids. Trimming removed 3 bases from V and 9 bases from J; junction bases left unmatched: 7. CDR3 DNA sequence: TGTGCCAGTAGTATTAGAGCGGGGGTCGGTGAGCAGTTCTTC. This gives the protein CASSIRAGVGEQFF.

The CDR3 DNA follows: TGTGCCAGCAGCCAGGGGGCGAACTATGGCTACACCTTC. It encodes CASSQGANYGYTF. The chain has TRBV5-4 and TRBJ1-2; 8 bases agree with TRBD1. V trimming: 4 bases; J trimming: 2 bases; junction bases outside the gene matches: 1. Looked up from germline, CDR1 is SGHNT and CDR2 is YYREEE (reference sequence). The CDR3 covers 13 residues.

J is TRBJ2-3 and V is TRBV11-2; D is perhaps TRBD2 (6 bases). The CDR3 sequence is 19 residues long. The V end lost 3 bases, the J end lost 2 bases, and 24 bases lay between the germline ends. CDR1 and CDR2 from the germline V gene are SGHAT and FQNNGV. CDR3 sequence reads: CASSLNFVAQRDSTDTQYF. The CDR3 nucleotides are TGTGCCAGCAGCTTGAATTTTGTTGCCCAACGGGACTCCACAGATACGCAGTATTTT.

This clone has only a few counts. The V call is TRBV9, the J call TRBJ1-3; D not certain. This CDR3 comprises 17 residues. V was clipped by 2 bases and J by 0 bases, with 15 bases between them. Germline assignment: CDR1 SGDLS and CDR2 YYNGEE. In DNA form, the CDR3 reads TGTGCCAGCAGCGTGTGGTCGCCACTAAACTCTGGAAACACCATATATTTT. Protein sequence: CASSVWSPLNSGNTIYF. The variable domain in full, with the rest retrieved from reference TRBV9 and TRBJ1-3, is DSGVTQTPKHLITATGQRVTLRCSPRSGDLSVYWYQQSLDQGLQFLIQYYNGEERAKGNILERFSAQQFPDLHSELNLSSLELGDSALYFCASSVWSPLNSGNTIYFGEGSWLTVV.

J is TRBJ2-3 and V is TRBV18; D might be TRBD2 (5 bases). V lost 1 base and J 5 bases, leaving 16 bases between the germline ends. Germline V lookup: CDR1 KGHSH, CDR2 LQKENI. The CDR3 length is 16 residues. CDR3 residues: CASSPLISGSVDTQYF. The CDR3 DNA reads as TGTGCCAGCTCACCACTTATTTCGGGGAGCGTAGATACGCAGTATTTT.

The CDR3 sequence: CASSPNRVGDGGAFF. CDR3 in DNA: TGTGCCAGCAGCCCCAACAGGGTAGGTGACGGAGGAGCTTTCTTT. This chain links TRBV14 with TRBJ1-1; TRBD1 might be the D (6 bases). V gave up 4 bases and J gave up 10 bases, with 22 bases separating them. This CDR3 has 15 residues. CDR1 SGHDN and CDR2 FVKESK come from the germline V gene.

This clone was seen just once. V usage is TRBV5-1 and J usage is TRBJ2-2, with 7 bases matching TRBD1. Germline V gene data show CDR1 as SGHRS and CDR2 as YFSETQ. This CDR3 comprises 15 residues. V was pared by 2 bases and J by 5 bases, with 6 bases of the junction left unmatched. DNA for the CDR3: TGCGCCAGCAGCTTACGACGGGACAGTACCGGGGAGCTGTTTTTT. Encoded protein: CASSLRRDSTGELFF.

This chain joins TRBV19 and TRBJ1-5; 11 nucleotides match TRBD1. Per germline, CDR1 LNHDA and CDR2 SQIVND (reference sequence). The CDR3 has 15 residues. The V gene end was trimmed by 7 bases and the J gene end by 2 bases; junction bases not matched to a gene: 4. The CDR3 protein is CASNRDRGGNQPQHF. The CDR3 DNA reads as TGTGCCAGTAACCGGGACAGGGGGGGCAATCAGCCCCAGCATTTT.

This clone was seen once. CDR3 amino acids: CASSLSTGGRETQYF. CDR3 DNA: TGTGCCAGCAGCTTATCTACGGGGGGCCGGGAGACCCAGTACTTC. The chain employs TRBV7-8 and TRBJ2-5; D is possibly TRBD2 (7 bases). This CDR3 has 15 residues. V shed 2 bases and J shed 5 bases, with 15 bases lying between them. Germline values: CDR1 SGHVS, CDR2 FQNEAQ.